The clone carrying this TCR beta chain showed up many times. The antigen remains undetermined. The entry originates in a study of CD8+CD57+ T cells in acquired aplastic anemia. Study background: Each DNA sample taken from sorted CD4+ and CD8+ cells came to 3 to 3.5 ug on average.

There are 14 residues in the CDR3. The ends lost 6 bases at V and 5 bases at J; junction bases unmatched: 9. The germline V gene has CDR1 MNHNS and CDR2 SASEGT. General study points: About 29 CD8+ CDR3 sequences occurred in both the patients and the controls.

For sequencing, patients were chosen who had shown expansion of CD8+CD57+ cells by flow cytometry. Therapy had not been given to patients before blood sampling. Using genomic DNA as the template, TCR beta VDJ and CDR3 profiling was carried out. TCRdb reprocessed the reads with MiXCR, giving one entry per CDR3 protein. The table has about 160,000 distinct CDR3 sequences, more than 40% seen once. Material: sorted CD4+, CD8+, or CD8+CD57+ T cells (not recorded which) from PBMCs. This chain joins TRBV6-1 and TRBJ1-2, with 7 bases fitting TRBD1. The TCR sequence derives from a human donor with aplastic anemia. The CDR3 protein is CASRPDRLLYGYTF. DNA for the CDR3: TGTGCCAGCAGACCGGACAGGCTCCTGTATGGCTACACCTTC.